A single sample gave rise to the 23 T cell receptor beta chains below, sequenced in a study of shared clonotypes between healthy human individuals. Naive-designated CD8 cells lacked CD45RO, were positively enriched for CCR7, and omitted terminally differentiated effector memory CD45RA+ cells. The repertoire was sequenced with immunoSEQ multiplex PCR; TCRdb's copy has only in-frame clones and lacks some. The sample yields almost 700,000 clones, approximately 90% seen once. Sequencing was carried out using naive CD8+ T cells sorted from blood. Source of these receptors: a man aged 25-45 years in good health.

The rearrangement links TRBV29-1 to TRBJ1-1; no definite D call. Germline assignment: CDR1 SQVTM and CDR2 ANQGSEA. The CDR3 length is 13 residues. V was shortened by 3 bases and J by 0 bases, with 8 bases between the two germline ends. CDR3 sequence reads: CSVEVNMNTEAFF. The CDR3 nucleotides are TGCAGCGTTGAGGTTAACATGAACACTGAAGCTTTCTTT.

For this clone: Other DNA sequences from this sample encode an identical CDR3 as well. This rearrangement joins TRBV9 to TRBJ2-5; 8 bases fit TRBD2. The CDR3 loop spans 14 amino acids. Germline lookup yields CDR1 SGDLS and CDR2 YYNGEE. J was trimmed by 2 bases and V by 0 bases; bases with no gene match: 0. DNA of the CDR3: TGTGCCAGCAGCGTAGCGGGAGGGCAAGAGACCCAGTACTTC. It specifies CASSVAGGQETQYF. Using reference TRBV9 and TRBJ2-5 for the parts outside the CDR3, the full variable domain is DSGVTQTPKHLITATGQRVTLRCSPRSGDLSVYWYQQSLDQGLQFLIQYYNGEERAKGNILERFSAQQFPDLHSELNLSSLELGDSALYFCASSVAGGQETQYFGPGTRLLVL.

DNA of the CDR3: TGTGCCAGCAGGATAAAGGCAGGTATGAACACTGAAGCTTTCTTT. Its protein product is CASRIKAGMNTEAFF. V is TRBV2 and J is TRBJ1-1; D is ambiguous. The CDR3 covers 15 residues. Germline V gives CDR1 SNHLY, CDR2 FYNNEI. V gave up 6 bases and J gave up 0 bases, with 14 bases separating them.

The V gene is TRBV16, the J gene TRBJ2-7, with 9 bases identical to TRBD1. The CDR3 extends over 15 amino acids. Germline V gene sequence: CDR1 KGHSY, CDR2 FQNENV. V gave up 6 bases and J gave up 4 bases; unmatched junction bases: 10. The CDR3 region is CASSKGDREFYEQYF. CDR3 nucleotides: TGTGCCAGCAGTAAAGGGGACAGGGAATTTTACGAGCAGTACTTC.

The chain carries TRBV5-8 and TRBJ2-1; TRBD2 matches at 11 bases. The V gene end was trimmed by 9 bases and the J gene end by 4 bases; junction bases not matched to a gene: 6. The V gene's germline CDR1 is SGHTS and CDR2 YDEGEE. This CDR3 spans 14 amino acids. For the CDR3, the DNA is TGTGCCACCCGCGGGACTAGCGGTTACAATGAGCAGTTCTTC. Translated, it gives CATRGTSGYNEQFF.

This chain uses TRBV4-1 with TRBJ2-3; D remains ambiguous. The CDR3 runs 15 residues. Deletions cut 3 bases from V and 0 bases from J, with 10 bases between. Looked up from germline, CDR1 is MGHRA and CDR2 is YSYEKL. The CDR3 DNA sequence: TGCGCCAGCAGCCACTTGGACGGCAGCACAGATACGCAGTATTTT. This translates into CASSHLDGSTDTQYF.

This clone was detected only once. This sample also contains other DNA sequences that code for the same CDR3. V usage is TRBV7-9 and J usage is TRBJ2-1; the match to TRBD1 covers 8 bases. Germline CDR1 and CDR2: SEHNR and FQNEAQ (reference sequence). J gave up 6 bases and V 5 bases, and 9 bases lay outside the gene matches. This CDR3 is 15 amino acids long. CDR3 protein: CASSLGGTGANEQFF. CDR3 nucleotide sequence: TGTGCCAGCAGCCTAGGAGGGACAGGCGCCAATGAGCAGTTCTTC.

The chain joins TRBV5-3 to TRBJ2-7, with D possibly TRBD1 on 5 matching bases. TRBV5-3 is known as an ORF, though its function is uncertain. CDR3 length: 14 amino acids. V lost 1 base and J lost 1, with 9 bases in between. CDR3 DNA sequence: TGTGCCAGAAGCTTGTCAGGGTCTTCCTACGAGCAGTACTTC. It encodes CARSLSGSSYEQYF.

V usage is TRBV7-6 and J usage is TRBJ2-1; 8 bases map to TRBD2. CDR1 and CDR2 (germline): SGHVS, FNYEAQ. This CDR3 is 15 amino acids long. V shed 4 bases, J shed 12 bases, and the junction held 14 bases outside the gene matches. The CDR3 DNA follows: TGTGCCAGCAGCTCGACTAGCGCCGGGGTTCAGTGGCAGTTCTTC. It is translated as CASSSTSAGVQWQFF.

The gene calls are TRBV13 and TRBJ2-5, with 13 bases fitting TRBD2. The CDR3 totals 16 residues. The V and J ends lost 2 bases and 4 bases, in that order; junction bases with no gene match: 4. The germline gives CDR1 PRHDT, CDR2 FYEKMQ (reference sequence). The CDR3 here is CASSLRTSGSRETQYF. The CDR3 nucleotides read TGTGCCAGCAGCTTAAGGACTAGCGGGAGTAGAGAGACCCAGTACTTC.

This clone was found once. CDR3 DNA sequence: TGTGCCAGCAGCCTGGGTCTGCCCTACGAGCAGTACTTC. Its protein is CASSLGLPYEQYF. J is TRBJ2-7 and V is TRBV25-1; D is unclear. CDR1 and CDR2 from the germline V gene are MGHDK and SYGVNS. This CDR3 is built from 13 residues. V lost 6 bases to trimming and J lost 2 bases, with 11 bases between them.

This chain joins TRBV11-2 and TRBJ2-1; D is unresolved. V was shortened by 4 bases and J by 0 bases, with 16 bases between the two germline ends. The CDR3 runs 17 residues. Germline loops: CDR1 SGHAT, CDR2 FQNNGV. The CDR3 here is CASSSHRRHSSYNEQFF. CDR3 nucleotide sequence: TGTGCCAGCAGCTCACATAGAAGACACAGCTCCTACAATGAGCAGTTCTTC.

The CDR3 protein is CASSFRVAGRSNEQFF. As DNA, the CDR3 is TGTGCCAGCAGCTTCCGTGTAGCGGGACGGAGCAATGAGCAGTTCTTC. The chain combines TRBV7-9 with TRBJ2-1; 8 positions match TRBD2. The germline V gene encodes CDR1 SEHNR and CDR2 FQNEAQ (reference sequence). The V gene end was trimmed by 3 bases and the J gene end by 6 bases; junction bases not matched to a gene: 10. The CDR3 has 16 residues.

The DNA of the CDR3 is TGTGCCAGCAGCGTAGACGGGAATCCCCAAGAGACCCAGTACTTC. Translation: CASSVDGNPQETQYF. This chain joins TRBV9 and TRBJ2-5; D is perhaps TRBD2 (5 bases). CDR1 is SGDLS, CDR2 YYNGEE, per germline. The CDR3 covers 15 residues. V dropped 0 bases and J dropped 1 base, with 10 bases sitting between them.

This clone came up once. Here the CDR3 reads CSAWGQGESYEQYF. The CDR3 bases are TGCAGCGCCTGGGGACAGGGGGAATCCTACGAGCAGTACTTC. The chain couples TRBV29-1 to TRBJ2-7; TRBD1 matches at 11 bases. Trimming at V came to 7 bases and at J to 1 base, leaving 6 bases not matched to a gene. Germline CDR1 reads SQVTM; CDR2 reads ANQGSEA. The CDR3 runs to 14 residues.

The rearrangement links TRBV10-1 to TRBJ1-3; the D is unclear. V gave up 3 bases and J gave up 0 bases, with 9 bases separating them. This CDR3 region has 15 residues. Germline CDR1 and CDR2: WNHNN and SYGVQD (reference sequence). CDR3 coding DNA: TGCGCCAGCAGTGACAAACCGGGCTCTGGAAACACCATATATTTT. This encodes CASSDKPGSGNTIYF.

This clone showed up just once. The CDR3 reads CASSYSIFRGDTEAFF. The CDR3 DNA reads as TGTGCCAGCAGTTACTCGATATTCAGGGGCGACACTGAAGCTTTCTTT. The J gene is TRBJ1-1, the V gene TRBV6-5; D is perhaps TRBD1 (6 bases). The V gene lost 0 bases and the J gene lost 3 bases, with 14 bases spanning the gap. CDR1 is MNHEY, CDR2 SVGAGI, per germline. The CDR3 covers 16 residues.

The chain uses TRBV29-1 and TRBJ2-1, with 9 nucleotides matching TRBD2. In germline, CDR1 is SQVTM, CDR2 ANQGSEA. This CDR3 is 16 amino acids long. The junction had 11 bases not matched to a gene; V was cut back by 3 bases and J by 5 bases. The CDR3 protein is CSVDGLAGNRNNEQFF. The CDR3 nucleotides read TGCAGCGTTGACGGGCTAGCGGGAAATAGAAACAATGAGCAGTTCTTC.

The chain employs TRBV9 and TRBJ1-4; D may be TRBD1 (5 bases). Germline V CDR1 and CDR2: SGDLS, YYNGEE. Deletions cut 0 bases from V and 5 bases from J, with 11 bases between. This CDR3 is 15 amino acids long. The DNA for the CDR3 is TGTGCCAGCAGCGTAGTAGGGGAAGGGAATGAAAAACTGTTTTTT. As protein: CASSVVGEGNEKLFF.

The chain joins TRBV5-1 to TRBJ2-5, with no clear D. Looked up from germline, CDR1 is SGHRS and CDR2 is YFSETQ. The length of the CDR3 is 15 residues. The V gene lost 0 bases and the J gene lost 2 bases, with 11 bases spanning the gap. CDR3 residues: CASSLVPARQETQYF. The CDR3 DNA sequence: TGCGCCAGCAGCTTGGTTCCAGCGCGACAAGAGACCCAGTACTTC.

CDR3 residues: CSFPMADTQYF. CDR3 coding DNA: TGCAGCTTCCCTATGGCAGATACGCAGTATTTT. The V gene is TRBV29-1, the J gene TRBJ2-3, with D unclear. The CDR3 loop spans 11 amino acids. V gave up 8 bases and J gave up 4 bases, with 10 bases separating them. Germline assignment: CDR1 SQVTM and CDR2 ANQGSEA.

This clone was counted only a few times. The chain carries TRBV7-6 and TRBJ2-2; perhaps TRBD1 as D (6 bases). V was trimmed by 5 bases and J by 6 bases, leaving 13 bases between them. The CDR3 is made up of 14 amino acids. CDR1 is SGHVS, CDR2 FNYEAQ, per germline. The CDR3 DNA reads TGTGCCAGCAGCCCCAGGGGTTATGCCGGGGAGCTGTTTTTT. Its translation: CASSPRGYAGELFF.

This chain uses TRBV4-1 with TRBJ1-1; no firm D call. The length of the CDR3 is 13 residues. Germline CDR1 reads MGHRA; CDR2 reads YSYEKL. V was trimmed by 0 bases and J by 1 base, leaving 3 bases between them. The CDR3 here is CASSQEANTEAFF. In DNA, the CDR3 is TGCGCCAGCAGCCAAGAGGCGAACACTGAAGCTTTCTTT.